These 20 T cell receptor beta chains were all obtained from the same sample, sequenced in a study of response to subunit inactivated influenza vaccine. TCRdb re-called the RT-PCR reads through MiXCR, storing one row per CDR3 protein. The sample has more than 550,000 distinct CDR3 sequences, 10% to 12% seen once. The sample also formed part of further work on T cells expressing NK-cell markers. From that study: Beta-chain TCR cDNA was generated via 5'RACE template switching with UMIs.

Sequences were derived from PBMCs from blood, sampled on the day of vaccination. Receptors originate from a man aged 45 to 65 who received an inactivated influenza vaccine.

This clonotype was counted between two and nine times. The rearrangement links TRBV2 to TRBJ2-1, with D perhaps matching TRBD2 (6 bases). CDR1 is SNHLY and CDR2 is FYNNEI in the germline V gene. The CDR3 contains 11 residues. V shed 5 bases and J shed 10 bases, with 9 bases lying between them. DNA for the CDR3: TGTGCCAGCAGTTGGACTAACGAGCAGTTCTTC. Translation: CASSWTNEQFF. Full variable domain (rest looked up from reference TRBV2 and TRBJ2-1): EPEVTQTPSHQVTQMGQEVILRCVPISNHLYFYWYRQILGQKVEFLVSFYNNEISEKSEIFDDQFSVERPDGSNFTLKIRSTKLEDSAMYFCASSWTNEQFFGPGTRLTVL.

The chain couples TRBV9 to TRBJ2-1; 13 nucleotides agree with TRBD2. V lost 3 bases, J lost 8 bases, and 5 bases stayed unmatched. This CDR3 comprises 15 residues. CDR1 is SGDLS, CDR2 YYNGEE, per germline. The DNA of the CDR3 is TGTGCCAGCAGCGGGACTAGCGGGAGTCTTTATGAGCAGTTCTTC. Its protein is CASSGTSGSLYEQFF. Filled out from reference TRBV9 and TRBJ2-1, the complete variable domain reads DSGVTQTPKHLITATGQRVTLRCSPRSGDLSVYWYQQSLDQGLQFLIQYYNGEERAKGNILERFSAQQFPDLHSELNLSSLELGDSALYFCASSGTSGSLYEQFFGPGTRLTVL.

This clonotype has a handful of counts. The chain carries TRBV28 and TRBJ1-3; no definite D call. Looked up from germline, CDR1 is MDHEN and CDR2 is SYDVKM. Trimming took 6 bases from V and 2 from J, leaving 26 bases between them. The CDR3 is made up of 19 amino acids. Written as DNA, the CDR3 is TGTGCCAGCAGCCTACACCCTCTTGGGCGGCTCAGACCTGGAAACACCATATATTTT. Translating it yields CASSLHPLGRLRPGNTIYF.

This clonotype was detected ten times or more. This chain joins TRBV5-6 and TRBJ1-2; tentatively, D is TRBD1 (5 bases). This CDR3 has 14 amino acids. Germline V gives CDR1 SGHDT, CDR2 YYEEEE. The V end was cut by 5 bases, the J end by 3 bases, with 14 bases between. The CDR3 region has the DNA TGTGCCAGCAGATTTGGACTGGGGGACTATGGCTACACCTTC. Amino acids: CASRFGLGDYGYTF. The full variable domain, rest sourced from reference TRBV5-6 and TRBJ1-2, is DAGVTQSPTHLIKTRGQQVTLRCSPKSGHDTVSWYQQALGQGPQFIFQYYEEEERQRGNFPDRFSGHQFPNYSSELNVNALLLGDSALYLCASRFGLGDYGYTFGSGTRLTVV.

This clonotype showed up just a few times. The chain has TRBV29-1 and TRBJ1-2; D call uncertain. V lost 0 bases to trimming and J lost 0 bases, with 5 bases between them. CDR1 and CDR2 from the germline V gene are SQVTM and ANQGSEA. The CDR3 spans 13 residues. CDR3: CSVEDRPNYGYTF. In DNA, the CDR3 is TGCAGCGTTGAAGATCGTCCTAACTATGGCTACACCTTC.

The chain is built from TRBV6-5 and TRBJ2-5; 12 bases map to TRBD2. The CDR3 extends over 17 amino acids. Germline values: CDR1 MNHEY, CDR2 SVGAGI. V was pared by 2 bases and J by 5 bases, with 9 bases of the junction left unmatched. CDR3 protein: CASSYTRLAGVGETQYF. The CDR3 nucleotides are TGTGCCAGCAGTTACACAAGACTAGCGGGAGTGGGTGAGACCCAGTACTTC.

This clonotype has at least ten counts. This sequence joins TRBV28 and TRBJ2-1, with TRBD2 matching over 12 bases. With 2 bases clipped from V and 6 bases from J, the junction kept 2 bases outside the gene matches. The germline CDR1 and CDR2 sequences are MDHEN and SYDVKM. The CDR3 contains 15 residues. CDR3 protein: CASSLTLAGGNEQFF. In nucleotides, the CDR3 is TGTGCCAGCAGTTTAACACTAGCGGGGGGCAATGAGCAGTTCTTC.

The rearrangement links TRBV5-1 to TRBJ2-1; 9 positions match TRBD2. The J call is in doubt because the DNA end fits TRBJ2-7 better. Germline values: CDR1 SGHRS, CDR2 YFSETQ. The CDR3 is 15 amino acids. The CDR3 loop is CASSLSGGSYNEQYF. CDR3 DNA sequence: TGCGCCAGCAGCTTGAGCGGGGGGAGTTACAATGAGCAGTACTTC.

This CDR3 reads CATSRDQAGYNEQFF. In DNA, the CDR3 is TGTGCCACCAGCAGAGATCAAGCGGGTTATAATGAGCAGTTCTTC. The chain uses TRBV15 and TRBJ2-1; D possibly corresponds to TRBD2 (6 bases). Trimming stripped 0 bases from V and 7 bases from J, with 13 bases between. The CDR3 extends over 15 amino acids. Germline-derived CDR1 and CDR2 are LNHNV and YYDKDF (reference sequence). Complete variable domain (other parts from reference TRBV15 and TRBJ2-1): DAMVIQNPRYQVTQFGKPVTLSCSQTLNHNVMYWYQQKSSQAPKLLFHYYDKDFNNEADTPDNFQSRRPNTSFCFLDIRSPGLGDTAMYLCATSRDQAGYNEQFFGPGTRLTVL.

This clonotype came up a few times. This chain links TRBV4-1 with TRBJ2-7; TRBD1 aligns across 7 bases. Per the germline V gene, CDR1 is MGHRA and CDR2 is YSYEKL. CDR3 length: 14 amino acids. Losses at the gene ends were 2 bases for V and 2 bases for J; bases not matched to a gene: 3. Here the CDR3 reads CASSQSQGAYEQYF. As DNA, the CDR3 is TGCGCCAGCAGCCAATCCCAGGGGGCCTACGAGCAGTACTTC.

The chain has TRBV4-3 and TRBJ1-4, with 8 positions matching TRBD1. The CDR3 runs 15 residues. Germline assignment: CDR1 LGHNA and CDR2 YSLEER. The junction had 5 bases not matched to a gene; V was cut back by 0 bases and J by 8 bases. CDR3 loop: CASSQDGTGGEKLFF. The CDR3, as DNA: TGCGCCAGCAGCCAAGATGGAACAGGGGGAGAAAAACTGTTTTTT.

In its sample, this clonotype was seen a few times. CDR3 DNA sequence: TGTGCCAGCAGACGAGGACTAACGCAGTATTTT. It yields the protein CASRRGLTQYF. V usage is TRBV6-2 or TRBV6-3 and J usage is TRBJ2-3; the D gene is possibly TRBD2 (6 bases). The CDR3 has 11 amino acids. V lost 6 bases, J lost 9 bases, and 10 bases lay in between. Germline CDR1 is MNHEY and CDR2 is SVGEGT.

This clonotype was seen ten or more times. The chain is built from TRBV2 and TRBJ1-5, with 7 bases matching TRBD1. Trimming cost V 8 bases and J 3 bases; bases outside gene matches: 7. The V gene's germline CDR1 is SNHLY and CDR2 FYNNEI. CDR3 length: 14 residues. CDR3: CASRSGGYNQPQHF. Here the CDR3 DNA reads TGTGCCAGCCGGTCAGGGGGTTACAATCAGCCCCAGCATTTT.

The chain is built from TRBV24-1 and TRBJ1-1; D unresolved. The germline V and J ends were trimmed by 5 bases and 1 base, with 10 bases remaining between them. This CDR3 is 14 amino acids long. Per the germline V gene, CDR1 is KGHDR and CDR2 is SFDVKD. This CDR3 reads CATSGTGGNTEAFF. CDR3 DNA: TGTGCCACCAGTGGGACGGGAGGGAACACTGAAGCTTTCTTT.

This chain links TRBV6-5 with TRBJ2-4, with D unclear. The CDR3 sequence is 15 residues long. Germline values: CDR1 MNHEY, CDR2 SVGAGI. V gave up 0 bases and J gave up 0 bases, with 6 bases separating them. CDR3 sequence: CASSYSSQAKNIQYF. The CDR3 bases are TGTGCCAGCAGTTACTCGTCACAAGCCAAAAACATTCAGTACTTC.

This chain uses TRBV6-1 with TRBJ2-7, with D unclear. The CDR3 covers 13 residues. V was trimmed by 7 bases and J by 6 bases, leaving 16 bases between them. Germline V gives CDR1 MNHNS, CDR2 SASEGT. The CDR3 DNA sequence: TGTGCCAGCAAAGTCCCCTCTCTTCCCGAGCAGTACTTC. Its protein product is CASKVPSLPEQYF.

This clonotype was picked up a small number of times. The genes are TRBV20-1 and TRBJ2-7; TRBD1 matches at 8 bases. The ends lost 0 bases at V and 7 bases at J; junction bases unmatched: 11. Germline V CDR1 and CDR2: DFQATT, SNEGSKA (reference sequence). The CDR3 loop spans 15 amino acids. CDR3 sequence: CSARDTVGQAYEQYF. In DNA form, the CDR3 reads TGCAGTGCTAGAGATACCGTGGGACAGGCGTATGAGCAGTACTTC.

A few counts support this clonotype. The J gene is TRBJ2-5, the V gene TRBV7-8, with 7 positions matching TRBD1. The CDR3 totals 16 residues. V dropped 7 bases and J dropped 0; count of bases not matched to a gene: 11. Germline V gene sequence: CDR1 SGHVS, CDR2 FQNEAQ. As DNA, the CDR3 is TGTGCCAGCATCTCCTGGGACAGCTGGTACCAAGAGACCCAGTACTTC. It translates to CASISWDSWYQETQYF.

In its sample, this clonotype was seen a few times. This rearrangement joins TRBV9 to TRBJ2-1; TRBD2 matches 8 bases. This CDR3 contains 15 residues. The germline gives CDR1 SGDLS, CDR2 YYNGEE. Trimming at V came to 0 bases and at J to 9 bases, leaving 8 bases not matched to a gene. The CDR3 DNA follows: TGTGCCAGCAGCGTAGGAATCGGGGGGGGCTTTGAGCAGTTCTTC. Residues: CASSVGIGGGFEQFF. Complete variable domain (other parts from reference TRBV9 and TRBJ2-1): DSGVTQTPKHLITATGQRVTLRCSPRSGDLSVYWYQQSLDQGLQFLIQYYNGEERAKGNILERFSAQQFPDLHSELNLSSLELGDSALYFCASSVGIGGGFEQFFGPGTRLTVL.

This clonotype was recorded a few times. The CDR3 nucleotides are TGTGCCAGCAAATTAGGTTCCCCCCTCACAGATACGCAGTATTTT. Amino acid sequence: CASKLGSPLTDTQYF. J is TRBJ2-3 and V is TRBV12-3 or TRBV12-4, with D unresolved. Trimming left V 7 bases short and J 2 bases short, with 16 bases between. CDR3 length equals 15 residues.